The 8 T cell receptor beta chains below all came from one sample that was sequenced in a study of T cell changes during pregnancy in multiple sclerosis. Assay: immunoSEQ multiplex PCR; the TCRdb copy retains only in-frame clones and omits some. The table includes about 98,000 clones, around 92% detected once. This specimen consisted of peripheral blood, obtained after pregnancy. The receptors stem from a female donor in good health, enrolled as a control in a pregnancy study.

The chain combines TRBV5-6 with TRBJ2-5, with TRBD2 identical over 9 bases. The junction had 11 bases not matched to a gene; V was cut back by 3 bases and J by 5 bases. This CDR3 comprises 16 residues. Germline V gives CDR1 SGHDT, CDR2 YYEEEE. The CDR3 coding sequence is TGTGCCAGCAGCTCGATGGGTAGCGGGAGAGTCGAGACCCAGTACTTC. Translated, it gives CASSSMGSGRVETQYF.

The chain recombines TRBV5-6 with TRBJ2-7; TRBD2 aligns across 7 bases. From germline, CDR1 is SGHDT and CDR2 YYEEEE. Trimming removed 4 bases from V and 2 bases from J; junction bases left unmatched: 6. The CDR3 length is 14 residues. The CDR3 nucleotides are TGTGCCAGCAGCCCGCTGGGGGGGACCTACGAGCAGTACTTC. Translating gives CASSPLGGTYEQYF.

The chain employs TRBV15 and TRBJ2-4; possible D gene TRBD2, 5 bases. This CDR3 region has 14 residues. The V gene's germline CDR1 is LNHNV and CDR2 YYDKDF (reference sequence). V gave up 1 base and J gave up 6 bases, with 10 bases separating them. This chain's CDR3 is CATSRVYRGNIQYF. The CDR3 DNA reads TGTGCCACCAGCAGAGTTTACCGGGGAAACATTCAGTACTTC.

This sequence joins TRBV11-2 and TRBJ1-2; D ambiguous. The CDR3 sequence is 15 residues long. V dropped 5 bases and J dropped 3 bases, with 16 bases sitting between them. Germline assignment: CDR1 SGHAT and CDR2 FQNNGV. CDR3 sequence: CASSPLQIRDYGYTF. The CDR3, as DNA: TGTGCCAGCAGCCCACTCCAGATTCGGGACTATGGCTACACCTTC. The full variable domain, completed using reference TRBV11-2 and TRBJ1-2, is EAGVAQSPRYKIIEKRQSVAFWCNPISGHATLYWYQQILGQGPKLLIQFQNNGVVDDSQLPKDRFSAERLKGVDSTLKIQPAKLEDSAVYLCASSPLQIRDYGYTFGSGTRLTVV.

The chain recombines TRBV13 with TRBJ2-3; D might be TRBD2 (7 bases). CDR1 PRHDT and CDR2 FYEKMQ come from the germline V gene (reference sequence). The CDR3 has 17 amino acids. Trimming stripped 3 bases from V and 4 bases from J, with 20 bases between. CDR3 DNA sequence: TGTGCCAGCAGCTTTGCCAAAACAGGGACTATCTCAGATACGCAGTATTTT. Translation gives CASSFAKTGTISDTQYF.

The chain links TRBV9 to TRBJ1-2; TRBD1 matches at 7 bases. Germline CDR1 SGDLS, CDR2 YYNGEE. The ends lost 0 bases at V and 8 bases at J; junction bases unmatched: 7. This CDR3 region has 14 residues. The CDR3 sequence: CASSVGGTARGYTF. The CDR3 DNA reads TGTGCCAGCAGCGTAGGAGGGACAGCCAGAGGCTACACCTTC.

This clone was observed once. The chain carries TRBV19 and TRBJ2-5; D is perhaps TRBD2 (6 bases). The CDR3 spans 15 residues. CDR1 LNHDA and CDR2 SQIVND come from the germline V gene (reference sequence). The ends were cut back, 3 bases at V and 2 bases at J, with 13 bases in the middle. The CDR3 spells CASSIGTSLQETQYF. Written as DNA, the CDR3 is TGTGCCAGTAGTATTGGGACTTCCTTGCAAGAGACCCAGTACTTC.

The J gene is TRBJ2-1, the V gene TRBV29-1; tentative D call: TRBD1 (5 bases). The ends were cut back, 4 bases at V and 2 bases at J, with 9 bases in the middle. CDR1 and CDR2 (germline): SQVTM, ANQGSEA. The CDR3 length is 13 residues. The CDR3 loop reads CSVGLTAYNEQFF. In nucleotides, the CDR3 is TGCAGCGTTGGGTTGACAGCCTACAATGAGCAGTTCTTC.